A selection of T cell receptor beta chains follows, all from one sample in a study of immune heterogeneity within non-small cell lung tumors. TCRdb re-derived calls from the multiplex PCR reads in MiXCR, one entry per CDR3 protein. The table lists 1,900 or so distinct CDR3 sequences, 25% to 30% of them singletons. Sample: lung tumor tissue. These receptors all come from a woman aged 45-65 years with non-small cell lung cancer. The CDR3 runs from the conserved cysteine through the conserved F or W. D genes are given only for firm matches. Size values are once, few and many counts, or a class for expanded clones, and some rows have none.

size,V,D,length,J,DNA,CDR3
few,TRBV4-1,.,15,TRBJ2-3,TGCGCCAGCAGCCCGCTCGGAGGCACCACAGATACGCAGTATTTT,CASSPLGGTTDTQYF
.,TRBV18,.,12,TRBJ1-1,TGTGCCAGCTCACTGGCGAACACTGAAGCTTTCTTT,CASSLANTEAFF
few,TRBV20-1,.,14,TRBJ1-4,TGCAGTGCCCACACCTGGGCCTCCGATGAAAAACTGTTTTTT,CSAHTWASDEKLFF
hyperexpanded,TRBV2,.,11,TRBJ1-1,TGTGCCAGCAGCCAATCGGATGAAGCTTTCTTT,CASSQSDEAFF
few,TRBV6-1,TRBD1,14,TRBJ1-1,TGTGCCAGCAGTGTATCCGGACAGGTGGTTGAAGCTTTCTTT,CASSVSGQVVEAFF
.,TRBV5-1,.,14,TRBJ2-7,TGCGCCAGCAGCTTGGCCTGGATCCCCTACGAGCAGTACTTC,CASSLAWIPYEQYF
.,TRBV2,TRBD2,17,TRBJ2-3,TGTGCCAGCAGTGAAAACAGCGGGGGGTACCGCACAGATACGCAGTATTTT,CASSENSGGYRTDTQYF
.,TRBV12-3/TRBV12-4,.,13,TRBJ1-1,TGTGCCAGCAGTTTAGATATGAACACTGAAGCTTTCTTT,CASSLDMNTEAFF
medium-sized,TRBV27,.,14,TRBJ1-2,TGTGCCAGCAGTCAAGGAGGGCCGGCGGTGAGCTACACCTTC,CASSQGGPAVSYTF
medium-sized,TRBV19,.,15,TRBJ1-2,TGTGCCAGTAGTAAAACCTTCACAAATAACTATGGCTACACCTTC,CASSKTFTNNYGYTF
medium-sized,TRBV2,.,18,TRBJ1-2,TGTGCCAGCAGTGTAACCCGGGCAGGGTCTCCATTTATAGATGGCTACACCTTC,CASSVTRAGSPFIDGYTF
.,TRBV7-9,.,15,TRBJ2-6,TGTGCCAGCAGTCTATTCCCTCTAGGGGCCAACGTCCTGACTTTC,CASSLFPLGANVLTF
few,TRBV18,.,14,TRBJ1-1,TGTGCCAGCTCACCAAGGGACACCGAAGCTGAGGCTTTCTTT,CASSPRDTEAEAFF
large,TRBV3-1,TRBD1,15,TRBJ2-7,TGTGCCAGCAGCCGTTGGACAGGGCCGTCCTACGAGCAGTACTTC,CASSRWTGPSYEQYF